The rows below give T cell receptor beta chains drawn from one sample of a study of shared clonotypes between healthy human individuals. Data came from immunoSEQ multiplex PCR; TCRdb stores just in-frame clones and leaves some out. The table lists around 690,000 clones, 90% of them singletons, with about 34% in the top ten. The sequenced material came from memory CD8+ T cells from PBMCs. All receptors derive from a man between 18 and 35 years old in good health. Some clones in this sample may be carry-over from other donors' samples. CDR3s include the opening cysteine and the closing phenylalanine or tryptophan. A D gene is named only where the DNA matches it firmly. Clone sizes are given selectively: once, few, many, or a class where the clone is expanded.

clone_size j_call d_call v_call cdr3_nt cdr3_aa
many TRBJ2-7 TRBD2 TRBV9 TGTGCCAGCAGCCACGGGGAGGGGACCTACGAGCAGTACTTC CASSHGEGTYEQYF
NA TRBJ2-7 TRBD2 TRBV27 TGTGCCAGCAAACAAGCGGGAGGGCCGGTCGAGCAGTACTTC CASKQAGGPVEQYF
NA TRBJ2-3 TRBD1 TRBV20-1 TGCAGTGCTACCAACAGGGGGCATCAGTATTTT CSATNRGHQYF
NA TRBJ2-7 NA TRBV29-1 TGCAGCGCGCGAGAGACCTACGAGCAGTACTTC CSARETYEQYF
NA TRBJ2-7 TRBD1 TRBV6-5 TGTGCCAGCAGACCCGACAGGGGGGGGTCCTACGAGCAGTACTTC CASRPDRGGSYEQYF
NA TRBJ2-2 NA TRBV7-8 TGTGCCAGCAGCTTAAGCCCCCCTACCTCCGGGGAGCTGTTTTTT CASSLSPPTSGELFF
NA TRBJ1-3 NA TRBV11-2 TGTGCCATTTCCCCTTGGGGAAACACCATATATTTT CAISPWGNTIYF
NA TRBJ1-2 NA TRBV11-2 TGTGCCAGCAGCTTACAACCGGAGGGCCGTTCTGGCTACACCTTC CASSLQPEGRSGYTF
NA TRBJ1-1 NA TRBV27 TGTGCCAGCAGTTTCATGCAGACGAACACTGAAGCTTTCTTT CASSFMQTNTEAFF
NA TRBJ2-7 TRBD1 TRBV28 TGTGCCAGCAGTTACCACATAGGACAGGGTACCTACGAGCAGTACTTC CASSYHIGQGTYEQYF
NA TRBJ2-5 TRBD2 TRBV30 TGTGCCTGGAGAAAGGGACTAGCGGGAGGGCCGGACCGGGAGACCCAGTACTTC CAWRKGLAGGPDRETQYF
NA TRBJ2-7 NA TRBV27 TGTGCCAGCCAAGGGCCTTCCTACGAGCAGTACTTC CASQGPSYEQYF
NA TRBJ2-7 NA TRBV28 TGTGCCAGTGGTAACCCCGGCCTCCCCTACGAGCAGTACTTC CASGNPGLPYEQYF
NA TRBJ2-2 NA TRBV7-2 TGTGCCAGCAGTCCTCCACAGGGCCGTACCGGGGAGCTGTTTTTT CASSPPQGRTGELFF
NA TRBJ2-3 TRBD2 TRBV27 TGTGCCAGCAGTTCTTTTCCCCAGGGCGGGAGGGTCACAGATACGCAGTATTTT CASSSFPQGGRVTDTQYF
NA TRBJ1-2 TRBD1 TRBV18 TGTGCCAGCTCACCCGAAGGACAGGGGGCGCTTTGGAGAGATAATGGCTACACCTTC CASSPEGQGALWRDNGYTF
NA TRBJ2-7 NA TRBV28 TGTGCCAGCAGTATGATATCGGCCAGGGCTTACGAGCAGTACTTC CASSMISARAYEQYF
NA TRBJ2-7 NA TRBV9 TGTGCCAGCAGCCCAGGCCAGGGGATTACCTACGAGCAGTACTTC CASSPGQGITYEQYF
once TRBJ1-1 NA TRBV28 TGTGCCAGCAGTTTAATCGTGAGCACTGAAGCTTTCTTT CASSLIVSTEAFF
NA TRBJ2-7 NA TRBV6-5 TGTGCCACGCAAAGTGGAGTCGGGACTCACTACGAGCAGTACTTC CATQSGVGTHYEQYF
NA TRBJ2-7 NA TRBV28 TGTGCCAGCAGGGACACTAGTAAAGGTGTCGAGCAGTACTTC CASRDTSKGVEQYF
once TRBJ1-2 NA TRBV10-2 TGCGCCAGCAGTGAAGGGTCCAGGGTAGGTGGCTACACCTTC CASSEGSRVGGYTF